Listed here are 10 T cell receptor beta chains from one sample, sequenced in a study of cytomegalovirus exposure and HLA in healthy donors. The PCR employed 60 Vbeta primers together with 13 Jbeta primers. Only in-frame clones appear in the TCRdb table, and some are missing; sequencing was by immunoSEQ multiplex PCR. The sample's table shows 150,000 to 200,000 clones. Sequencing was done on a sample of PBMCs. These receptors were taken from a man aged 30-40 years in good health and CMV-seronegative.

For this clone: Mismatch with germline at one junction end may stem from a read error. CDR3 sequence reads: CAISEHPLAGAINEQFF. DNA for the CDR3: TGTGCCATCAGTGAGCACCCGTTAGCGGGAGCCATCAATGAGCAGTTCTTC. The chain combines TRBV6-1 with TRBJ2-1, with TRBD2 matching over 9 bases. This CDR3 has 17 residues. The germline gives CDR1 MNHNS, CDR2 SASEGT.

V is TRBV5-8 and J is TRBJ2-7, with D perhaps matching TRBD2 (7 bases). This CDR3 is built from 15 residues. V was clipped by 0 bases and J by 0 bases, with 10 bases between them. Per germline, CDR1 SGHTS and CDR2 YDEGEE. This CDR3 is CASSLGGGNSYEQYF. The CDR3 coding sequence is TGTGCCAGCAGCTTGGGGGGGGGCAACTCCTACGAGCAGTACTTC.

J is TRBJ2-3 and V is TRBV6-5, with 11 bases identical to TRBD2. The CDR3 runs 15 residues. Looked up from germline, CDR1 is MNHEY and CDR2 is SVGAGI. Trimming took 6 bases from V and 1 from J; bases not matched to a gene: 3. CDR3 in amino acids: CASSKTSGGTDTQYF. The CDR3 nucleotides read TGTGCCAGCAGCAAGACTAGCGGGGGCACAGATACGCAGTATTTT.

Written as DNA, the CDR3 is TGTGCCAGCACTGAAAGACCGGGAGCTAACTATGGCTACACCTTC. This translates into CASTERPGANYGYTF. This sequence joins TRBV27 and TRBJ1-2; no clear D gene. In germline, CDR1 is MNHEY, CDR2 SMNVEV (reference sequence). The CDR3 is 15 amino acids. V gave up 7 bases and J gave up 0 bases, with 15 bases separating them.

V and J are TRBV5-4 and TRBJ2-5; a weak D match, TRBD2 (6 bases). V lost 4 bases to trimming and J lost 4 bases, with 17 bases between them. CDR3 length: 15 residues. Germline loops: CDR1 SGHNT, CDR2 YYREEE (reference sequence). CDR3 sequence (DNA): TGTGCCAGCAGCGTGGAGGGAGGTAGGGGAGAGACCCAGTACTTC. It yields the protein CASSVEGGRGETQYF.

The chain is built from TRBV19 and TRBJ2-3; possibly TRBD1 for D (6 bases). CDR3 length equals 13 residues. CDR1 and CDR2 from the germline V gene are LNHDA and SQIVND (reference sequence). V lost 5 bases and J lost 1, with 7 bases in between. CDR3 nucleotides: TGTGCCAGTAGTCCAGGGGGCACAGATACGCAGTATTTT. Its protein is CASSPGGTDTQYF.

The chain links TRBV6-1 to TRBJ2-2, with a weak D call TRBD2 (7 bases). V was shortened by 5 bases and J by 5 bases, with 15 bases between the two germline ends. Germline-derived CDR1 and CDR2 are MNHNS and SASEGT. The CDR3 totals 15 residues. The DNA of the CDR3 is TGTGCCAGCAGTTTACGGGGGGCGGGGACCGGGGAGCTGTTTTTT. It encodes CASSLRGAGTGELFF.

The chain links TRBV9 to TRBJ2-2; D remains ambiguous. With 4 bases removed from V and 1 base from J, the gap between germline ends came to 5 bases. The CDR3 has 13 residues. Germline V gene sequence: CDR1 SGDLS, CDR2 YYNGEE. CDR3 sequence reads: CASSKQNTGELFF. In DNA form, the CDR3 reads TGTGCCAGCAGCAAACAGAACACCGGGGAGCTGTTTTTT.

The chain has TRBV10-3 and TRBJ2-5; D may be TRBD2 (7 bases). The CDR3 runs 15 residues. The germline gives CDR1 ENHRY, CDR2 SYGVKD. Trimming removed 5 bases from V and 4 bases from J, with 17 bases in between. CDR3 protein: CAISPTGGARETQYF. For the CDR3, the DNA is TGTGCCATCAGTCCCACTGGGGGGGCTAGAGAGACCCAGTACTTC.

The chain is built from TRBV9 and TRBJ1-5; D unclear. Germline CDR1 SGDLS, CDR2 YYNGEE. The length of the CDR3 is 15 residues. V lost 0 bases and J lost 3, with 10 bases in between. The CDR3 is CASSVVPGPNQPQHF. Written as DNA, the CDR3 is TGTGCCAGCAGCGTAGTGCCAGGCCCCAATCAGCCCCAGCATTTT.